A single sample gave rise to the 9 T cell receptor beta chains below, sequenced in a study of blood T cell repertoires in COVID-19. Sequenced by immunoSEQ multiplex PCR; TCRdb stores in-frame clones only, minus some. The sample yields 350,000 to 450,000 clones, 89% seen once. The source material was peripheral blood. Source of these receptors: a woman aged 40 to 50 with COVID-19, enrolled during active disease.

V and J are TRBV6-5 and TRBJ2-1; TRBD2 aligns across 9 bases. Germline lookup yields CDR1 MNHEY and CDR2 SVGAGI. CDR3 length equals 14 residues. Unmatched junction bases numbered 6, after V lost 5 bases and J lost 7 bases. The CDR3 region has the DNA TGTGCCAGCAGTCCCTGGACTAGCGATAATGAGCAGTTCTTC. Translating gives CASSPWTSDNEQFF.

The genes are TRBV9 and TRBJ1-2; 7 bases line up with TRBD1. The trim removed 3 bases at V and 4 bases at J, leaving 6 bases unmatched. The CDR3 totals 14 residues. From germline, CDR1 is SGDLS and CDR2 YYNGEE. The CDR3 loop reads CASSAVQGSYGYTF. For the CDR3, the DNA is TGTGCCAGCAGCGCCGTACAGGGGAGCTATGGCTACACCTTC.

The chain recombines TRBV27 with TRBJ2-7, with D perhaps TRBD2 (6 bases). Trimming shortened V by 2 bases and J by 1 base, and 12 bases separated the two germline ends. Germline loops: CDR1 MNHEY, CDR2 SMNVEV (reference sequence). The CDR3 extends over 15 amino acids. Here the CDR3 reads CASSLTPEGSYEQYF. The CDR3 DNA follows: TGTGCCAGCAGTTTAACGCCGGAGGGGTCCTACGAGCAGTACTTC.

This chain connects TRBV5-1 to TRBJ2-3; 7 bases map to TRBD2. Trimming removed 0 bases from V and 7 bases from J; junction bases left unmatched: 23. Germline V lookup: CDR1 SGHRS, CDR2 YFSETQ. There are 20 residues in the CDR3. CDR3 nucleotides: TGCGCCAGCAGCTTGGTCGGAGGGGCTAGCGGATTGGGTTCGGAGTATACGCAGTATTTT. This translates into CASSLVGGASGLGSEYTQYF.

J is TRBJ2-3 and V is TRBV10-3, with 8 nucleotides matching TRBD2. Trimming removed 4 bases from V and 0 bases from J; junction bases left unmatched: 6. The germline V gene encodes CDR1 ENHRY and CDR2 SYGVKD. The CDR3 is made up of 16 amino acids. CDR3 in DNA: TGTGCCATCAGTGGGGATCGGGGGGGAAGCACAGATACGCAGTATTTT. The encoded protein is CAISGDRGGSTDTQYF.

The V call is TRBV5-1, the J call TRBJ1-3; D gene uncertain. Looked up from germline, CDR1 is SGHRS and CDR2 is YFSETQ. Deletions cut 4 bases from V and 0 bases from J, with 14 bases between. The CDR3 contains 16 residues. This chain's CDR3 is CASSPRGRGSGNTIYF. CDR3 DNA: TGCGCCAGCAGCCCCCGAGGACGGGGCTCTGGAAACACCATATATTTT.

This clone was observed a few times. This sequence joins TRBV7-2 and TRBJ1-4; D perhaps matches TRBD1 (5 bases). Germline CDR1 reads SGHTA; CDR2 reads FQGNSA. This CDR3 is built from 15 residues. Between the trimmed V and J ends, which lost 5 bases and 8 bases, there was a span of 18 bases. DNA for the CDR3: TGTGCCAGCAGCATGTCAGGGAAAGTAGGGGAAAAACTGTTTTTT. Its translation is CASSMSGKVGEKLFF.

The J gene is TRBJ2-1, the V gene TRBV5-4, with D perhaps matching TRBD2 (5 bases). Germline-derived CDR1 and CDR2 are SGHNT and YYREEE (reference sequence). V lost 0 bases and J 7 bases, leaving 17 bases between the germline ends. This CDR3 comprises 16 residues. The CDR3 DNA is TGTGCCAGCAGCTTGGGAGATCGGAAGGTAGCGAATGAGCAGTTCTTC. Amino acids: CASSLGDRKVANEQFF.

This sequence joins TRBV7-9 and TRBJ1-2; maybe TRBD1 (5 bases). The germline gives CDR1 SEHNR, CDR2 FQNEAQ (reference sequence). The length of the CDR3 is 12 residues. The ends were cut back, 4 bases at V and 8 bases at J, with 11 bases in the middle. The CDR3 sequence: CASSWGEGGYTF. DNA for the CDR3: TGTGCCAGCAGCTGGGGGGAGGGCGGCTACACCTTC.